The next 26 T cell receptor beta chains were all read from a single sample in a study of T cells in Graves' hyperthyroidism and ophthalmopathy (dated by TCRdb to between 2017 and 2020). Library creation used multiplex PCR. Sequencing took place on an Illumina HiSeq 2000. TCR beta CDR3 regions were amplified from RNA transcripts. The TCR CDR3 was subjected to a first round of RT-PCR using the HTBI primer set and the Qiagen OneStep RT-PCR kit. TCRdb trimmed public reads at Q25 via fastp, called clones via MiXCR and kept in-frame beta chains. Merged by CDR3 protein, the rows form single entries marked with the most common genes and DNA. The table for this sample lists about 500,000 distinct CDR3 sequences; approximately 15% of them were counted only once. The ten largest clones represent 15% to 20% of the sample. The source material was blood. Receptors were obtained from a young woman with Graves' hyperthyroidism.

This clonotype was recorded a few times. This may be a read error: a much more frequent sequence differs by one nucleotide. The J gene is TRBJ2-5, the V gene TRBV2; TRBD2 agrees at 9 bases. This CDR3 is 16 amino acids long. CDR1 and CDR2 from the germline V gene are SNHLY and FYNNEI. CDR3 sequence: CTSFSGSKLYQETQYF. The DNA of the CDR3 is TGTACCAGCTTTAGCGGGAGCAAGTTGTACCAAGAGACCCAGTACTTC.

The CDR3 DNA is TGTGCCAGCAGTTTGCGGCCAGCGGACACCATATATTTT. It yields the protein CASSLRPADTIYF. The gene calls are TRBV28 and TRBJ1-3; D uncertain. The V end was cut by 3 bases, the J end by 8 bases, with 11 bases between. CDR3 length equals 13 residues. Germline-derived CDR1 and CDR2 are MDHEN and SYDVKM.

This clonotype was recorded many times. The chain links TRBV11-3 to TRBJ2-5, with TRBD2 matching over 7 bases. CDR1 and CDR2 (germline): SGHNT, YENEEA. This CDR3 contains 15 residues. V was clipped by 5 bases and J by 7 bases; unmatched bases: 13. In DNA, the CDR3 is TGTGCCAGCAGCCCCTCCCGGGCGGGGAGGGGGACCCAGTACTTC. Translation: CASSPSRAGRGTQYF.

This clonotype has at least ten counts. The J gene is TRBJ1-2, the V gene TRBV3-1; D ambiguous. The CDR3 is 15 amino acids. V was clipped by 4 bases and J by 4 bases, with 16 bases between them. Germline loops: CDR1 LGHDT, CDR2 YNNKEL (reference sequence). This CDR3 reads CASSPVYRRGYGYTF. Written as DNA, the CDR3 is TGTGCCAGCAGCCCGGTCTATCGGCGCGGCTATGGCTACACCTTC.

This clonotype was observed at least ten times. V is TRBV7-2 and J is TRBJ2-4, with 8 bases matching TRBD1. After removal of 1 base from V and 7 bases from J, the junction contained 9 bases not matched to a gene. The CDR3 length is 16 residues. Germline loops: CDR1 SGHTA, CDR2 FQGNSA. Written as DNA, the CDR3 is TGTGCCAGCAGCTTAGGAGTGGGGGACAGGAGGAACATTCAGTACTTC. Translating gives CASSLGVGDRRNIQYF.

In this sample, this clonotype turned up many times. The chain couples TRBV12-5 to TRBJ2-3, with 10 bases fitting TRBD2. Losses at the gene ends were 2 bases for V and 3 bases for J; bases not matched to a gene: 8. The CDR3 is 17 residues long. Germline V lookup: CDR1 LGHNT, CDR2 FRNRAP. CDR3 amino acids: CASGLSPTSGKTDTQYF. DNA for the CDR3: TGTGCTAGTGGTTTGTCCCCCACTAGCGGGAAAACAGATACGCAGTATTTT.

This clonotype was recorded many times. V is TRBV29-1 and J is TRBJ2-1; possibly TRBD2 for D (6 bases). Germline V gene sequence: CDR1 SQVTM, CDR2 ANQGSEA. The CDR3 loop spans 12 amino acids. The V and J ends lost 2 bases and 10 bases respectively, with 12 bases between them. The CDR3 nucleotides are TGCAGCGTTGAACTGCCTCGGGGGGAGCAGTTCTTC. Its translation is CSVELPRGEQFF.

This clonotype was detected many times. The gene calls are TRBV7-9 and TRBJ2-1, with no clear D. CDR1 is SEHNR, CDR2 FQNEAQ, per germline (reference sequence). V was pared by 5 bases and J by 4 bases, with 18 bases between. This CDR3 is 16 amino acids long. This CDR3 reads CASSPLSPITYNEQFF. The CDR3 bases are TGTGCCAGCAGCCCCCTGAGTCCGATTACTTACAATGAGCAGTTCTTC.

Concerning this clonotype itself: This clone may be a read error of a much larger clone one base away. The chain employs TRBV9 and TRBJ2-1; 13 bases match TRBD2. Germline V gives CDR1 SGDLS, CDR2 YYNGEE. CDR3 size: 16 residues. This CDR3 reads CASSPELAGGQSEQLF. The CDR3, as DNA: TGTGCCAGCAGCCCTGAACTAGCGGGGGGGCAGTCTGAGCAGCTCTTC.

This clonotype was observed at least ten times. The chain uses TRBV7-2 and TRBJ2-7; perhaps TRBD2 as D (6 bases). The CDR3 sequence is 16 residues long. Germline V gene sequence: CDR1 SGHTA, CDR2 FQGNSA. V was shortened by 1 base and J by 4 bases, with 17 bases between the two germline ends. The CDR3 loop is CASSLGGGTRVYEQYF. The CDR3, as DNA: TGTGCCAGCAGCTTAGGTGGAGGGACTCGAGTTTACGAGCAGTACTTC.

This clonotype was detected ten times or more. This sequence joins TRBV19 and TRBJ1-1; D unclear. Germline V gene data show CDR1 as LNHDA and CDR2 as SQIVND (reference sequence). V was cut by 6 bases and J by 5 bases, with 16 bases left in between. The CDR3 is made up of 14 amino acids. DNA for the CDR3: TGTGCCAGTAGAACAGAGTTAAGGAGGACTGAAGCTTTCTTT. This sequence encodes CASRTELRRTEAFF.

CDR3 sequence (DNA): TGCAGTGCTGACGACAGGGCCCATCGCTATGGCTACACCTTC. Protein: CSADDRAHRYGYTF. The genes are TRBV20-1 and TRBJ1-2, with 7 bases lining up with TRBD1. J lost 4 bases, V lost 5 bases, and 10 bases had no gene match. The V gene's germline CDR1 is DFQATT and CDR2 SNEGSKA (reference sequence). The CDR3 is made up of 14 amino acids.

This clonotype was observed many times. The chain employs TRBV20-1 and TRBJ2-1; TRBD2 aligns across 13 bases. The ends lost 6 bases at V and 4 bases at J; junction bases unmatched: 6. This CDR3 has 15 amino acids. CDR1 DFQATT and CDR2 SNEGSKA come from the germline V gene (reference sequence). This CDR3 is CSAGRLAGGYNEQFF. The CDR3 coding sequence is TGCAGTGCAGGCCGACTAGCGGGAGGTTACAATGAGCAGTTCTTC.

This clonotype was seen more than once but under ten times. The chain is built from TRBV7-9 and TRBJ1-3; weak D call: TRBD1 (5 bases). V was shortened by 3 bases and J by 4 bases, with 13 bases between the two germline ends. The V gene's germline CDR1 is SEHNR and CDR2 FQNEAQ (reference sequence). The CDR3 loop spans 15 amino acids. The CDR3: CASSLSGAEGNTIYF. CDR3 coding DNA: TGTGCCAGCAGCTTGAGTGGGGCGGAAGGAAACACCATATATTTT.

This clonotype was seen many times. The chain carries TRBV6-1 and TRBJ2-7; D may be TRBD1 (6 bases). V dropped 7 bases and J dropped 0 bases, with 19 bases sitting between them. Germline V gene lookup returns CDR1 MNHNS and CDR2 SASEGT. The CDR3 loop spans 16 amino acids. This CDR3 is CASILTGTLTSYEQYF. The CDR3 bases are TGTGCCAGCATTCTTACCGGGACACTGACCTCCTACGAGCAGTACTTC.

CDR3 sequence (DNA): TGTGCCAGCACTATAGGGACTAGCGGGGTAAGCGCAGATACGCAGTATTTT. Residues: CASTIGTSGVSADTQYF. J is TRBJ2-3 and V is TRBV6-1; 13 nucleotides agree with TRBD2. This CDR3 spans 17 amino acids. The junction had 11 bases not matched to a gene; V was cut back by 7 bases and J by 4 bases. Germline loops: CDR1 MNHNS, CDR2 SASEGT.

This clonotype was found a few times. The CDR3 DNA is TGCGCCAGCAGCTCAAGGGGGGCCGGGGAGCTGTTTTTT. This encodes CASSSRGAGELFF. The J gene is TRBJ2-2, the V gene TRBV5-1, with D perhaps TRBD1 or TRBD2 (6 bases each). Trimming pared 3 bases from V and 6 bases from J, leaving 9 bases between. Per the germline V gene, CDR1 is SGHRS and CDR2 is YFSETQ. This CDR3 has 13 amino acids.

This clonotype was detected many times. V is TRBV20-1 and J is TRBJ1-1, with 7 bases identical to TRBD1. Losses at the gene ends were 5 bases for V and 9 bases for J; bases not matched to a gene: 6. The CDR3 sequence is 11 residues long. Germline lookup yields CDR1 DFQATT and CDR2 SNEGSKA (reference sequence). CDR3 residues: CSAPTGNKAFF. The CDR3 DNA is TGCAGTGCTCCGACAGGGAACAAAGCTTTCTTT.

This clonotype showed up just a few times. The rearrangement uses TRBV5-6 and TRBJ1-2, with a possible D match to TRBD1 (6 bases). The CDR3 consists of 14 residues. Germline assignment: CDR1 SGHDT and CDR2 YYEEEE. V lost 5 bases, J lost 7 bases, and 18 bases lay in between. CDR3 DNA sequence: TGTGCCAGCAGGTTCCAGGACGGGGGCCTTGGCTACACCTTC. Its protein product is CASRFQDGGLGYTF.

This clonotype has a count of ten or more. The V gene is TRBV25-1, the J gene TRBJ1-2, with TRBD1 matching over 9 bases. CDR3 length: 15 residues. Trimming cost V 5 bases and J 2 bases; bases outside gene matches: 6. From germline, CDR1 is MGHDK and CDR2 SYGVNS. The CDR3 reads CASSRRDRDNYGYTF. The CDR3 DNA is TGTGCCAGCAGTAGGCGGGACAGGGACAACTATGGCTACACCTTC.

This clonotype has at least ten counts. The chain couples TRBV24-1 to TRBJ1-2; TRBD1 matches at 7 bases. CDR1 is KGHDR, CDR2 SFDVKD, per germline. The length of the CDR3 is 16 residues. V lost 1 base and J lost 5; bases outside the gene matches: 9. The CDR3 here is CATSDLTRGTFYGYTF. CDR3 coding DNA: TGTGCCACCAGTGATTTAACCAGGGGGACCTTTTATGGCTACACCTTC.

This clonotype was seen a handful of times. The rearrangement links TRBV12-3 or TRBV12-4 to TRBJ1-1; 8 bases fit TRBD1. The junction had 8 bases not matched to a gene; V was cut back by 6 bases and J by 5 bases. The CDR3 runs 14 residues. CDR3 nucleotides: TGTGCCAGCAGGACGACAGGGGTTCGGACTGAAGCTTTCTTT. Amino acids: CASRTTGVRTEAFF.

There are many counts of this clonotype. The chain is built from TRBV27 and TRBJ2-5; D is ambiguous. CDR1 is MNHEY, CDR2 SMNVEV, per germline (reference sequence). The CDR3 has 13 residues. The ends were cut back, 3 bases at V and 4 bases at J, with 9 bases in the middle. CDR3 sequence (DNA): TGTGCCAGCAGTTTCATAGGCGGAGAGACCCAGTACTTC. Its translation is CASSFIGGETQYF.

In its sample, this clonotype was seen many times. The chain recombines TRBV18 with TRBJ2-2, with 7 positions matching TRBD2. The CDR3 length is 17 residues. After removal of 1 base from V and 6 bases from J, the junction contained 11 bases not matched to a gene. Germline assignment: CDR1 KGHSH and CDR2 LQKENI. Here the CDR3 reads CASSPRGSAGGPGELFF. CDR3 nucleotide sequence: TGTGCCAGCTCACCACGCGGGAGTGCCGGGGGTCCCGGGGAGCTGTTTTTT.

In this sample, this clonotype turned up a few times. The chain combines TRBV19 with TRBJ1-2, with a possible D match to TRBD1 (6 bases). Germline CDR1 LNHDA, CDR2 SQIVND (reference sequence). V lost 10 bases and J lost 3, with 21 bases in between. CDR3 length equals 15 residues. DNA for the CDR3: TGTGCCACCAGTATAGGTGGAGGGGGAGACTATGGCTACACCTTC. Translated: CATSIGGGGDYGYTF. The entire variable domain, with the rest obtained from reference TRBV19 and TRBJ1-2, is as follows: DGGITQSPKYLFRKEGQNVTLSCEQNLNHDAMYWYRQDPGQGLRLIYYSQIVNDFQKGDIAEGYSVSREKKESFPLTVTSAQKNPTAFYLCATSIGGGGDYGYTFGSGTRLTVV.

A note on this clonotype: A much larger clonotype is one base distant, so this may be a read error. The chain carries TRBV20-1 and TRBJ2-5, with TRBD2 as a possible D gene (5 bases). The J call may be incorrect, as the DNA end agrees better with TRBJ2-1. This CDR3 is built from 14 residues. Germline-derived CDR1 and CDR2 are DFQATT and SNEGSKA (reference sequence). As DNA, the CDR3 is TGCAGTGTTATTGAGGCCGGACTGAAAGAGACCCAGTTCTTC. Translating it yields CSVIEAGLKETQFF.